Each of the 25 T cell receptor beta chains below was sequenced from the same sample in a study of glioma-infiltrating T cells (dated by TCRdb to 2016 to 2018). The run used an Illumina MiSeq. TCR alpha and beta CDR3 regions were amplified with the iRepertoire nested amplicon-rescue multiplex PCR (arm-PCR) platform from RNA. The public reads were reanalyzed by TCRdb: fastp trimming at Q25, MiXCR alignment, in-frame beta chains only. Each entry merges the rows of one CDR3 protein and shows their most common DNA and genes. A total of 150,000 to 200,000 distinct CDR3 sequences appear in this sample, around 40% of them only once. Around 5.2% of the sample lies in the top ten. Sequencing input: glioma tissue, nonneoplastic brain tissue, or PBMCs (not recorded which). These receptors were collected from a human donor with low-grade glioma or glioblastoma, undergoing nonglioma brain surgery, or in good health (not recorded which).

The chain is built from TRBV6-1 and TRBJ1-2; TRBD1 is a possible D gene (5 bases). V shed 1 base and J shed 7 bases, with 10 bases lying between them. CDR3 size: 13 residues. Per germline, CDR1 MNHNS and CDR2 SASEGT. As DNA, the CDR3 is TGTGCCAGCAGTGAAGGGGGCGCGGTTGGCTACACCTTC. It translates to CASSEGGAVGYTF.

This clonotype came up many times. J is TRBJ2-3 and V is TRBV27; TRBD2 might be the D (5 bases). V was cut by 6 bases and J by 0 bases, with 10 bases left in between. Germline V CDR1 and CDR2: MNHEY, SMNVEV (reference sequence). This CDR3 has 14 residues. In nucleotides, the CDR3 is TGTGCCAGCAGCCAGCGGAAGAGCACAGATACGCAGTATTTT. Protein sequence: CASSQRKSTDTQYF.

The table lists this clonotype with many counts. This sequence joins TRBV7-2 and TRBJ1-5; D might be TRBD1 (6 bases). The CDR3 totals 13 residues. Germline V gene lookup returns CDR1 SGHTA and CDR2 FQGNSA. With 9 bases removed from V and 11 bases from J, the gap between germline ends came to 20 bases. In DNA, the CDR3 is TGTGCCAGTTTTAAACCAACAGAGGGGGCCCAGCATTTT. Protein sequence: CASFKPTEGAQHF.

A note on this clonotype: Since a much larger clone is just one base distant, this may be a read error. This chain links TRBV7-9 with TRBJ1-5, with D perhaps TRBD1 (5 bases). Between the trimmed V and J ends, which lost 1 base and 6 bases, there was a span of 10 bases. The germline gives CDR1 SEHNR, CDR2 FQNEAQ (reference sequence). CDR3 length: 14 residues. CDR3 bases: TGTGCCAGCAGCTTAGGAGGGGTAAGTCAGCCCCAGCATTTT. Protein: CASSLGGVSQPQHF.

This clonotype was seen more than once but under ten times. This chain uses TRBV4-1 with TRBJ1-1, with D tentatively TRBD1 (5 bases). V was shortened by 4 bases and J by 1 base, with 10 bases between the two germline ends. The germline V gene has CDR1 MGHRA and CDR2 YSYEKL. The CDR3 is 14 amino acids. CDR3 bases: TGCGCCAGCAGCCGACCGGGGCCGAACACTGAAGCTTTCTTT. Its protein is CASSRPGPNTEAFF.

In regard to this clonotype: One end of the junction fails to match germline, which may point to a read error. This sequence joins TRBV19 and TRBJ1-1; D is ambiguous. The germline V gene has CDR1 LNHDA and CDR2 SQIVND (reference sequence). The CDR3 runs 13 residues. The CDR3 DNA reads TGTGCCATTAGTATGAACTCAGAAGGTGAAGCTTTCTTT. Translated: CAISMNSEGEAFF.

This rearrangement joins TRBV6-6 to TRBJ2-5; 10 bases map to TRBD1. Germline V gene data show CDR1 as MNHNY and CDR2 as SVGAGI (reference sequence). This CDR3 is 14 amino acids long. J lost 11 bases, V lost 4 bases, and 10 bases had no gene match. CDR3 sequence (DNA): TGTGCCAGCAGTTCCCGGGACAGGGGCCGAGAGCAGTACTTC. Translated: CASSSRDRGREQYF.

The J gene is TRBJ2-5, the V gene TRBV29-1, with a tentative D call TRBD2 (5 bases). The CDR3 is 12 amino acids. V was shortened by 7 bases and J by 1 base, with 10 bases between the two germline ends. CDR1 is SQVTM and CDR2 is ANQGSEA in the germline V gene. The chain's CDR3 is CSERGSQETQYF. CDR3 bases: TGCAGCGAACGGGGTTCCCAAGAGACCCAGTACTTC.

In its sample, this clonotype was seen many times. The genes are TRBV29-1 and TRBJ2-3; D is uncertain. Germline V gives CDR1 SQVTM, CDR2 ANQGSEA. Trimming took off 8 bases at V and 1 base at J, with 4 bases between the two ends. The CDR3 covers 10 residues. The CDR3 is CSSGTDTQYF. DNA of the CDR3: TGCAGCTCGGGCACAGATACGCAGTATTTT.

As to this clonotype: A much bigger clone sits one base away, suggesting this may be a read error. The CDR3 here is CASSYGDEVTQYF. The CDR3 region has the DNA TGTGCCAGCAGTTACGGAGACGAAGTGACCCAGTACTTC. This chain uses TRBV6-9 with TRBJ2-5; D unresolved. Germline loops: CDR1 MNHGY, CDR2 SVAAGI. The V end lost 3 bases, the J end lost 7 bases, and 12 bases lay between the germline ends. The CDR3 runs 13 residues.

The V and J genes are TRBV18 and TRBJ2-1, with 15 bases that match TRBD2. The ends lost 1 base at V and 7 bases at J; junction bases unmatched: 8. Germline loops: CDR1 KGHSH, CDR2 LQKENI. The CDR3 is 18 residues long. The CDR3 loop is CASSPRTSGRATSNEQFF. The CDR3, as DNA: TGTGCCAGCTCACCACGGACTAGCGGGAGGGCCACGTCAAATGAGCAGTTCTTC.

This clonotype was seen repeatedly, ten times or more. The gene calls are TRBV20-1 and TRBJ2-2; a possible D gene is TRBD2 (5 bases). V lost 1 base and J 0 bases, leaving 12 bases between the germline ends. Germline loops: CDR1 DFQATT, CDR2 SNEGSKA (reference sequence). This CDR3 is built from 16 residues. The CDR3, as DNA: TGCAGTGCTAGAGGCCAGCGGAATACGAACACCGGGGAGCTGTTTTTT. Amino acid sequence: CSARGQRNTNTGELFF.

The rearrangement uses TRBV15 and TRBJ2-3; D is unclear. The CDR3 contains 14 residues. In germline, CDR1 is LNHNV, CDR2 YYDKDF (reference sequence). V was cut by 8 bases and J by 7 bases, with 19 bases left in between. The CDR3 spells CATDIGVHIYTQYF. The CDR3 region has the DNA TGTGCCACCGATATTGGGGTTCACATATATACGCAGTATTTT.

This clonotype was observed a few times. The chain carries TRBV5-4 and TRBJ2-3; TRBD2 matches at 11 bases. The J segment lost 6 bases and the V segment lost 7 bases, leaving 7 bases of the junction unmatched. The CDR3 covers 14 residues. Germline loops: CDR1 SGHNT, CDR2 YYREEE (reference sequence). DNA for the CDR3: TGTGCCAGCTTACTAGCGGGAGTTTCGGATACGCAGTATTTT. It yields the protein CASLLAGVSDTQYF.

This clonotype occurred a few times. The chain combines TRBV2 with TRBJ2-1; D gene uncertain. The CDR3 runs 17 residues. Germline V lookup: CDR1 SNHLY, CDR2 FYNNEI. The V and J ends lost 2 bases and 2 bases respectively, with 16 bases between them. The CDR3 sequence: CASSEHRGVPTYNEQFF. DNA of the CDR3: TGTGCCAGCAGTGAACATCGTGGGGTCCCCACCTACAATGAGCAGTTCTTC. Full variable domain (missing parts from reference TRBV2 and TRBJ2-1): EPEVTQTPSHQVTQMGQEVILRCVPISNHLYFYWYRQILGQKVEFLVSFYNNEISEKSEIFDDQFSVERPDGSNFTLKIRSTKLEDSAMYFCASSEHRGVPTYNEQFFGPGTRLTVL.

This clonotype was observed at least ten times. The chain is built from TRBV28 and TRBJ2-6, with 7 bases identical to TRBD1. This CDR3 spans 12 amino acids. CDR1 and CDR2 from the germline V gene are MDHEN and SYDVKM. V was clipped by 7 bases and J by 12 bases; unmatched bases: 6. The CDR3 DNA sequence: TGTGCCAGCAAGGGGGCCGCACGCGTCCTGACTTTC. Its translation: CASKGAARVLTF.

In its sample, this clonotype was seen a few times. V usage is TRBV4-2 and J usage is TRBJ1-3; D is unclear. CDR3 length: 15 amino acids. CDR1 LGHNA and CDR2 YNFKEQ come from the germline V gene. Trimming left V 5 bases short and J 0 bases short, with 11 bases between. The CDR3: CASSEKHDSGNTIYF. CDR3 DNA: TGTGCCAGCAGCGAAAAGCATGACTCTGGAAACACCATATATTTT.

Turning to this clonotype: A much larger clone differs from this one at a single base, so this may be a read error. The J gene is TRBJ2-1, the V gene TRBV20-1; 12 bases agree with TRBD2. Germline CDR1 reads DFQATT; CDR2 reads SNEGSKA (reference sequence). This CDR3 has 15 residues. As DNA, the CDR3 is TGCAGTGCTGATCTAGCGGGAGGGCCCTACAATGGGCAGTTCTTC. Translated, it gives CSADLAGGPYNGQFF.

The chain is built from TRBV11-1 and TRBJ2-7, with D tentatively TRBD1 or TRBD2 (5 bases each). Looked up from germline, CDR1 is SGHAT and CDR2 is FQDESV (reference sequence). Trimming stripped 0 bases from V and 3 bases from J, with 12 bases between. The CDR3 contains 15 residues. In DNA form, the CDR3 reads TGTGCCAGCAGCTTAGCCGGGGCAACAGGCTACGAGCAGTACTTC. Residues: CASSLAGATGYEQYF.

The chain employs TRBV5-1 and TRBJ2-5; D remains unclear. The CDR3 runs to 15 residues. V was clipped by 2 bases and J by 3 bases, with 14 bases between them. Germline CDR1 is SGHRS and CDR2 is YFSETQ. CDR3 amino acids: CASSLSKYTEETQYF. Written as DNA, the CDR3 is TGCGCCAGCAGCTTATCCAAGTATACAGAAGAGACCCAGTACTTC.

The J gene is TRBJ2-1, the V gene TRBV3-1; TRBD1 is a possible D gene (6 bases). Germline lookup yields CDR1 LGHDT and CDR2 YNNKEL (reference sequence). Between the trimmed V and J ends, which lost 4 bases and 0 bases, there was a span of 13 bases. The CDR3 has 16 amino acids. The CDR3 sequence: CASSLDRLSSYNEQFF. For the CDR3, the DNA is TGTGCCAGCAGCCTAGACAGGTTGAGCTCCTACAATGAGCAGTTCTTC.

With regard to this clonotype: The CDR3 carries no conserved terminal phenylalanine or tryptophan, so it likely arises from a read error. The chain employs TRBV27 and TRBJ2-3; the D gene is possibly TRBD2 (5 bases). Germline-derived CDR1 and CDR2 are MNHEY and SMNVEV (reference sequence). The CDR3 covers 15 residues. V dropped 7 bases and J dropped 6 bases, with 20 bases sitting between them. CDR3 loop: CASNPLTRGQDTQYL. CDR3 DNA: TGTGCCAGCAATCCACTTACTAGAGGGCAGGATACGCAGTATCTT.

Note on this clonotype: A read error is possible here, since a much larger clone lies one base away. The chain recombines TRBV5-1 with TRBJ2-1; D gene unclear. Deletions cut 4 bases from V and 2 bases from J, with 22 bases between. Germline-derived CDR1 and CDR2 are SGHRS and YFSETQ. This CDR3 is 18 amino acids long. DNA of the CDR3: TGCGCCAGCAGCCCGAACCCGTACAGTGATATGACCTACAATGAGCAGTTCTTC. Protein product: CASSPNPYSDMTYNEQFF.

The chain joins TRBV6-2 or TRBV6-3 to TRBJ2-1, with D unclear. Between the trimmed V and J ends, which lost 9 bases and 1 base, there was a span of 13 bases. CDR3 length: 14 amino acids. CDR1 and CDR2 from the germline V gene are MNHEY and SVGEGT. CDR3 coding DNA: TGTGCCAGGGTTCTAGGTGGATCCTACAATGAGCAGTTCTTC. As protein: CARVLGGSYNEQFF.

As regards this clonotype: Because it lacks the conserved phenylalanine or tryptophan at the end, this CDR3 is likely a read error. The chain couples TRBV3-1 to TRBJ1-2, with TRBD1 as a possible D gene (6 bases). The germline V and J ends were trimmed by 5 bases and 4 bases, with 11 bases remaining between them. Germline values: CDR1 LGHDT, CDR2 YNNKEL (reference sequence). The CDR3 totals 13 residues. The CDR3 bases are TGTGCCAGCAGCGCCACAGGGATCTATGGCTACACCTCC. This translates into CASSATGIYGYTS.